The 6 T cell receptor beta chains below all came from one sample that was sequenced in a study of regulatory T cells in long-lasting Graves disease. Time point in this sample: persistent/refractory GD, antithyroid drugs over 5 years with positive TRAb. There was RNA extracted from PBMCs, and the TCR library was made from it. Sequencing libraries for TCR beta were prepared with iRepertoire HTBI primers and Arm-PCR of CDR3 regions. TCRdb fed the multiplex PCR reads into MiXCR, producing one record per CDR3 protein. The repertoire includes 400,000 to 500,000 distinct CDR3 sequences, about 20% of them detected once, and around 13% sits in the top ten. The sample was peripheral blood mononuclear cells (PBMCs), taken when the disease was refractory, from a patient treated with antithyroid drugs. Receptors originate from a female donor with Graves disease.

This clonotype was counted ten times or more. This chain links TRBV18 with TRBJ1-1; D is undetermined. The CDR3 runs 13 residues. V lost 5 bases to trimming and J lost 3 bases, with 10 bases between them. From germline, CDR1 is KGHSH and CDR2 LQKENI. The CDR3 DNA reads as TGTGCCAGCTCATCGACTCAGGACACTGAAGCTTTCTTT. The encoded protein is CASSSTQDTEAFF.

This clonotype showed up many times. The chain joins TRBV2 to TRBJ1-5; the D gene is possibly TRBD1 (5 bases). Trimming left V 6 bases short and J 6 bases short, with 18 bases between. The CDR3 has 15 amino acids. The germline V gene has CDR1 SNHLY and CDR2 FYNNEI. The CDR3 loop is CASSRTGGGSQPQHF. CDR3 sequence (DNA): TGTGCCAGCAGCCGCACGGGGGGAGGTTCTCAGCCCCAGCATTTT.

This clonotype has just a few counts. The genes are TRBV6-2 or TRBV6-3 and TRBJ1-5, with D unresolved. Germline CDR1 and CDR2: MNHEY and SVGEGT. Trimming removed 2 bases from V and 4 bases from J, with 12 bases in between. CDR3 size: 15 residues. CDR3 nucleotide sequence: TGTGCCAGCAGTTACGTACGGACTGGAAATCAGCCCCAGCATTTT. Its translation is CASSYVRTGNQPQHF.

In its sample, this clonotype was seen many times. The chain joins TRBV29-1 to TRBJ2-7; maybe TRBD1 (6 bases). V was shortened by 6 bases and J by 5 bases, with 11 bases between the two germline ends. CDR1 is SQVTM, CDR2 ANQGSEA, per germline. The CDR3 covers 11 residues. DNA of the CDR3: TGCAGCGTGGGCACAGGGAACGAGCAGTACTTC. Protein sequence: CSVGTGNEQYF.

This rearrangement joins TRBV7-2 to TRBJ2-2; D is undetermined. The CDR3 consists of 15 residues. The V and J ends lost 2 bases and 0 bases respectively, with 7 bases between them. Germline V lookup: CDR1 SGHTA, CDR2 FQGNSA. DNA of the CDR3: TGTGCCAGCAGCTTACGACAAACGAACACCGGGGAGCTGTTTTTT. This codes for CASSLRQTNTGELFF. Complete variable domain (other parts from reference TRBV7-2 and TRBJ2-2): GAGVSQSPSNKVTEKGKDVELRCDPISGHTALYWYRQSLGQGLEFLIYFQGNSAPDKSGLPSDRFSAERTGGSVSTLTIQRTQQEDSAVYLCASSLRQTNTGELFFGEGSRLTVL.

This clonotype was seen ten or more times. V usage is TRBV10-3 and J usage is TRBJ2-2; 7 bases agree with TRBD1. CDR1 ENHRY and CDR2 SYGVKD come from the germline V gene. This CDR3 is built from 15 residues. V dropped 2 bases and J dropped 7; count of bases not matched to a gene: 7. The CDR3 nucleotides are TGTGCCATCAGTGAGGAGGGGGCCATACGCGGGGAGCTGTTTTTT. Translated, it gives CAISEEGAIRGELFF.